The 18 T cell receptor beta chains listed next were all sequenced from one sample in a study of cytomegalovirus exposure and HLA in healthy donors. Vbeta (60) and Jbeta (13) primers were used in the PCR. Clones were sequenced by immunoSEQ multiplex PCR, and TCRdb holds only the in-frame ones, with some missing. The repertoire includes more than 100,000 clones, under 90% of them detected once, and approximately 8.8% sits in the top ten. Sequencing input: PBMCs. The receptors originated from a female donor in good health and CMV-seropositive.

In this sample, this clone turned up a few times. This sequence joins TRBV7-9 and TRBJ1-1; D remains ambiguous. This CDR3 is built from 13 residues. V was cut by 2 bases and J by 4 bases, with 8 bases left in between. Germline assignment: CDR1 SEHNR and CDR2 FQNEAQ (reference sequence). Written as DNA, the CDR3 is TGTGCCAGCAGCTTAACGGGTTCCACTGAAGCTTTCTTT. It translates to CASSLTGSTEAFF. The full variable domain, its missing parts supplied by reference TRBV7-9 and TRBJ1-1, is DTGVSQNPRHKITKRGQNVTFRCDPISEHNRLYWYRQTLGQGPEFLTYFQNEAQLEKSRLLSDRFSAERPKGSFSTLEIQRTEQGDSAMYLCASSLTGSTEAFFGQGTRLTVV.

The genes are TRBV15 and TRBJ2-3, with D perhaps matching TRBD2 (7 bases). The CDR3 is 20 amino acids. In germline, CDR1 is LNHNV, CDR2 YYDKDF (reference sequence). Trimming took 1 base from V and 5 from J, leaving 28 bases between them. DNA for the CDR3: TGTGCCACCAGCAGAGCTCGGTCTAGGAGGATGGGGGGGGCAAGAGATACGCAGTATTTT. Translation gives CATSRARSRRMGGARDTQYF.

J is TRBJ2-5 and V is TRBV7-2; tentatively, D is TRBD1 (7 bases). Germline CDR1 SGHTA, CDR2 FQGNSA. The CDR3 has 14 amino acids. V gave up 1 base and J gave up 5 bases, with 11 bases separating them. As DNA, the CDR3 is TGTGCCAGCAGCTTAGACAGGGGAGGTGAGACCCAGTACTTC. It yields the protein CASSLDRGGETQYF.

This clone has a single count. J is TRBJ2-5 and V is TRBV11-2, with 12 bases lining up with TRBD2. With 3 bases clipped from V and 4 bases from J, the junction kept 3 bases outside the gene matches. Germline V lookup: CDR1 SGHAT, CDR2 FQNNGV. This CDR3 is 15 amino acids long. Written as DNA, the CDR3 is TGTGCCAGCAGCTTTTCGACTAGCGGGGGAGAGACCCAGTACTTC. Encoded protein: CASSFSTSGGETQYF.

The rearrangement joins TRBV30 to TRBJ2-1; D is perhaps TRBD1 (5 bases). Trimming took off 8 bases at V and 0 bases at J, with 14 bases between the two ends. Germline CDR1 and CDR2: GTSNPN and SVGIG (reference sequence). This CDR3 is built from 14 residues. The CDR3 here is CAHTDISSYNEQFF. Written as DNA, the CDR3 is TGTGCCCACACGGACATTAGCTCCTACAATGAGCAGTTCTTC.

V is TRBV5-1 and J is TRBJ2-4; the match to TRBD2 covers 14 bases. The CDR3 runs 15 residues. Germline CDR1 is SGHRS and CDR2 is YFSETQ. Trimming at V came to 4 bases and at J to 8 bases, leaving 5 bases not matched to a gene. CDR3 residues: CASSTGTSGGYIQYF. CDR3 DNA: TGCGCCAGCAGCACCGGGACTAGCGGGGGATACATTCAGTACTTC.

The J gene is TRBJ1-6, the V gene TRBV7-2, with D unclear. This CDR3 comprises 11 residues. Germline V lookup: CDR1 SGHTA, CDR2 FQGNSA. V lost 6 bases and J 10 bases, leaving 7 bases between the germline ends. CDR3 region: CASRGVSPLHF. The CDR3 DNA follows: TGTGCCAGCAGGGGAGTGTCACCCCTCCACTTT.

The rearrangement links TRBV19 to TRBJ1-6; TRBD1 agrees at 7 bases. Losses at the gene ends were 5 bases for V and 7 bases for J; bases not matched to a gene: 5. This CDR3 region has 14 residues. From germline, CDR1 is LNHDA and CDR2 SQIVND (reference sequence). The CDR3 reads CASSSGQLNSPLHF. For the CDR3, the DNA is TGTGCCAGTAGTTCGGGACAGCTGAATTCACCCCTCCACTTT.

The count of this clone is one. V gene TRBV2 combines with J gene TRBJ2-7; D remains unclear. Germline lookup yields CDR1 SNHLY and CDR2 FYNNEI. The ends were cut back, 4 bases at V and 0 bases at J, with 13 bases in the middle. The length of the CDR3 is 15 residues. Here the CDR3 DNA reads TGTGCCAGCAGTGCGTTGATTACTAACTCCTACGAGCAGTACTTC. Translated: CASSALITNSYEQYF.

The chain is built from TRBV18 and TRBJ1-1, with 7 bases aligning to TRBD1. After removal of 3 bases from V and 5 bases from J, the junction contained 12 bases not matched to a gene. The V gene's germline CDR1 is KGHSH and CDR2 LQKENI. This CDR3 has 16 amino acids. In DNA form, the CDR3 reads TGTGCCAGCTCACCCGGACAGGCCTTGATCGGTACTGAAGCTTTCTTT. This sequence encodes CASSPGQALIGTEAFF. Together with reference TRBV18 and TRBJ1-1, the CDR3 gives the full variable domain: NAGVMQNPRHLVRRRGQEARLRCSPMKGHSHVYWYRQLPEEGLKFMVYLQKENIIDESGMPKERFSAEFPKEGPSILRIQQVVRGDSAAYFCASSPGQALIGTEAFFGQGTRLTVV.

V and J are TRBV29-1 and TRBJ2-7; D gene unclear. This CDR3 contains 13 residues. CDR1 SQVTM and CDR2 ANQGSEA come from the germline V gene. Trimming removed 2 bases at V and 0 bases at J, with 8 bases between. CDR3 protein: CSVELRNSYEQYF. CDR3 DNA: TGCAGCGTTGAACTCCGTAACTCCTACGAGCAGTACTTC.

The CDR3 sequence is CASSLVSAADEQYF. As DNA, the CDR3 is TGTGCCAGCAGCTTGGTGTCGGCAGCGGACGAGCAGTACTTC. The chain joins TRBV5-6 to TRBJ2-7; possible D gene TRBD2, 5 bases. The CDR3 totals 14 residues. Trimming took off 0 bases at V and 5 bases at J, with 12 bases between the two ends. The germline CDR1 and CDR2 sequences are SGHDT and YYEEEE.

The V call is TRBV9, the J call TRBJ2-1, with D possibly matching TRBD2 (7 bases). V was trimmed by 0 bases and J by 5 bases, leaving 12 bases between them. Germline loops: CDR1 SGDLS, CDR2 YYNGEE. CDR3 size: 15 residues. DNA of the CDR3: TGTGCCAGCAGCGTAGGTGGGGGGGCCGACAATGAGCAGTTCTTC. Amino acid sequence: CASSVGGGADNEQFF. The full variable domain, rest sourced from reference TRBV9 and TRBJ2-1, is DSGVTQTPKHLITATGQRVTLRCSPRSGDLSVYWYQQSLDQGLQFLIQYYNGEERAKGNILERFSAQQFPDLHSELNLSSLELGDSALYFCASSVGGGADNEQFFGPGTRLTVL.

Here the CDR3 reads CAWTSRGLQPQHF. Written as DNA, the CDR3 is TGTGCCTGGACTTCCAGGGGGCTTCAGCCCCAGCATTTT. V is TRBV30 and J is TRBJ1-5, with 8 nucleotides matching TRBD1. V lost 4 bases, J lost 6 bases, and 5 bases stayed unmatched. The CDR3 has 13 residues. Germline V gene lookup returns CDR1 GTSNPN and CDR2 SVGIG (reference sequence).

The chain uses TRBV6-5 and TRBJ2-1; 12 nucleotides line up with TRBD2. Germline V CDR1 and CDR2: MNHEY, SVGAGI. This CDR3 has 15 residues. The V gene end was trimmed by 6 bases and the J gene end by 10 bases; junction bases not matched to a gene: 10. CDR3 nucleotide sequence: TGTGCCAGCAGCTCGACTAGCGGGGGCCTGATGGAGCAGTTCTTC. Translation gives CASSSTSGGLMEQFF.

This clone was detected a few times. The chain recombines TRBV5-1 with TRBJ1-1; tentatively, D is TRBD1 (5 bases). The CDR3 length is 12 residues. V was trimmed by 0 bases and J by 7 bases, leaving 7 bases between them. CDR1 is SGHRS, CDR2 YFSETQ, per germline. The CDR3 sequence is CASSLAQGEAFF. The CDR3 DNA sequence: TGCGCCAGCAGCTTGGCCCAGGGTGAAGCTTTCTTT.

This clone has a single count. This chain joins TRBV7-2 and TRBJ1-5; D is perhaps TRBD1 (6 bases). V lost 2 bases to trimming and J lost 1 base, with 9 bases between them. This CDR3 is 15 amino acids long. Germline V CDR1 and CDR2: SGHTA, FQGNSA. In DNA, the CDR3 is TGTGCCAGCAGCTTACGAGGGGGAAGCAATCAGCCCCAGCATTTT. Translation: CASSLRGGSNQPQHF. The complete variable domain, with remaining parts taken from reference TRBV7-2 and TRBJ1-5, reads GAGVSQSPSNKVTEKGKDVELRCDPISGHTALYWYRQSLGQGLEFLIYFQGNSAPDKSGLPSDRFSAERTGGSVSTLTIQRTQQEDSAVYLCASSLRGGSNQPQHFGDGTRLSIL.

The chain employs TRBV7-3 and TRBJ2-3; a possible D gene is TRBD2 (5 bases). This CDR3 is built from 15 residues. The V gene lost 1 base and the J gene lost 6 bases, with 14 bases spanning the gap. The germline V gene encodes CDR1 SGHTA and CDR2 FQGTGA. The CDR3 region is CASSLMGGPWDTQYF. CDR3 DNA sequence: TGTGCCAGCAGCTTAATGGGCGGGCCCTGGGATACGCAGTATTTT.